These 10 T cell receptor beta chains share one sample of origin, sequenced in a study of control samples from healthy donors and cancer patients. Using immunoSEQ multiplex PCR, the repertoire was profiled, and TCRdb retains in-frame clones only, with some absent. This sample carries 100,000 or so clones, about 90% of them seen once, and the ten largest clones take 18%. Sequencing was done on a sample of blood. The receptors come from a woman aged 50 to 65 in good health.

The chain is built from TRBV7-9 and TRBJ2-7; D gene ambiguous. The CDR3 extends over 13 amino acids. Trimming shortened V by 11 bases and J by 3 bases, and 17 bases separated the two germline ends. The germline CDR1 and CDR2 sequences are SEHNR and FQNEAQ (reference sequence). CDR3 sequence reads: CALSAGGGYEQYV. The CDR3 DNA is TGTGCCCTGAGTGCAGGTGGCGGCTACGAGCAGTACGTC.

In this sample, this clone turned up a few times. The junction and the germline gene differ at one end; a read error may be behind it. This CDR3 is CASTELGAQQPQHF. Here the CDR3 DNA reads TGTGCCAGCACTGAATTAGGGGCCCAACAGCCCCAGCATTTT. This chain connects TRBV2 to TRBJ1-5; D might be TRBD1 (5 bases). Germline loops: CDR1 SNHLY, CDR2 FYNNEI. The CDR3 is 14 residues long.

The chain carries TRBV11-3 and TRBJ2-3, with no clear D. CDR3 length equals 12 residues. CDR1 SGHNT and CDR2 YENEEA come from the germline V gene. Trimming removed 4 bases from V and 10 bases from J, with 12 bases in between. The CDR3 region has the DNA TGTGCCAGCAGCTCGCTAGGGCAGGCGCAGTATTTT. It encodes CASSSLGQAQYF. The full variable domain, rest sourced from reference TRBV11-3 and TRBJ2-3, is EAGVVQSPRYKIIEKKQPVAFWCNPISGHNTLYWYLQNLGQGPELLIRYENEEAVDDSQLPKDRFSAERLKGVDSTLKIQPAELGDSAVYLCASSSLGQAQYFGPGTRLTVL.

V and J are TRBV6-1 and TRBJ2-7; TRBD1 matches at 8 bases. CDR3 length equals 15 residues. The V gene's germline CDR1 is MNHNS and CDR2 SASEGT. V trimming: 3 bases; J trimming: 9 bases; junction bases outside the gene matches: 13. CDR3 region: CASSDSRLRGRGQYF. CDR3 bases: TGTGCCAGCAGTGATTCTCGCCTCAGGGGGCGCGGGCAGTACTTC.

The rearrangement links TRBV11-3 to TRBJ1-1, with TRBD1 as a possible D gene (5 bases). The CDR3 has 13 residues. The V gene's germline CDR1 is SGHNT and CDR2 YENEEA. Trimming took 5 bases from V and 3 from J, leaving 10 bases between them. CDR3 protein: CASSDTGHTEAFF. The CDR3 DNA reads TGTGCCAGCAGCGATACGGGGCACACTGAAGCTTTCTTT.

The genes are TRBV19 and TRBJ1-5; D is unresolved. The length of the CDR3 is 15 residues. Germline assignment: CDR1 LNHDA and CDR2 SQIVND (reference sequence). The V gene lost 5 bases and the J gene lost 2 bases, with 13 bases spanning the gap. DNA of the CDR3: TGTGCCAGTAGTCAAAGTCCAGCCGGCAATCAGCCCCAGCATTTT. Amino acids: CASSQSPAGNQPQHF.

The rearrangement joins TRBV2 to TRBJ1-2; D not resolved. Trimming stripped 7 bases from V and 5 bases from J, with 11 bases between. The CDR3 runs to 12 residues. Germline V lookup: CDR1 SNHLY, CDR2 FYNNEI. The CDR3 spells CASIPVGYGYTF. The CDR3 DNA reads TGTGCCAGCATTCCAGTCGGGTATGGCTACACCTTC.

The rearrangement joins TRBV21-1 to TRBJ2-1; the table gives TRBD2 as D, unverified against the DNA. TRBV21-1 has pseudogene status. CDR3 length equals 15 residues. CDR3 in amino acids: CASSPIGLDFSEQFF. The CDR3, as DNA: TGTGCCAGCAGCCCCATCGGACTAGATTTTTCTGAGCAGTTCTTC.

The rearrangement links TRBV18 to TRBJ1-5; D not certain. Germline V gene data show CDR1 as KGHSH and CDR2 as LQKENI. The CDR3 consists of 12 residues. Deletions cut 3 bases from V and 7 bases from J, with 7 bases between. CDR3 DNA: TGTGCCAGCTCACCGCCCATGCAGCCCCAGCATTTT. This codes for CASSPPMQPQHF.

The chain couples TRBV12-3 or TRBV12-4 to TRBJ2-7; D gene ambiguous. There are 11 residues in the CDR3. The V gene lost 10 bases and the J gene lost 3 bases, with 10 bases spanning the gap. The CDR3 sequence is CATSGVYEQYV. Here the CDR3 DNA reads TGTGCCACCTCGGGTGTCTACGAGCAGTACGTC.